This is a list of T cell receptor beta chains from one sample in a study of cytomegalovirus exposure and HLA in healthy donors. TCRdb's table, derived via immunoSEQ multiplex PCR, lists solely in-frame clones and lacks some. Of fewer than 250,000 clones in the sample, approximately 86% were seen once. Sequencing was performed on PBMCs. The receptors originated from a boy younger than 10 in good health and CMV-seronegative. Each CDR3 is given with its conserved first and last residue. The D gene is left open where the match is weak. Clone size is shown for a subset of rows, as once, few, many or a class of expanded clone.

D	size	J	V	DNA	CDR3
.	.	TRBJ1-2	TRBV5-1	TGCGCCAGCAGCCTGGACGGGGTTGGATATGGCTACACCTTC	CASSLDGVGYGYTF
.	.	TRBJ2-3	TRBV19	TGTGCCAGTAGACCCACTACTCGGACTCTTAGCGCAGATACGCAGTATTTT	CASRPTTRTLSADTQYF
.	.	TRBJ1-4	TRBV6-1	TGTGCCAGCAGTGAAGCTGACTACCCGGGGATCGAAAAACTGTTTTTT	CASSEADYPGIEKLFF
.	.	TRBJ2-7	TRBV7-9	TGTGCCAGCAGCCTACCGATACTACCCTACGAGCAGTACTTC	CASSLPILPYEQYF
.	.	TRBJ1-2	TRBV19	TGTGCCAGTAGTATGTCCTCGGGAAAGTGGGATGGCTACACCTTC	CASSMSSGKWDGYTF
.	.	TRBJ2-4	TRBV7-9	TGTGCCAGCAGCTTTGAGGGAAGCCAAAACATTCAGTACTTC	CASSFEGSQNIQYF
TRBD1	.	TRBJ2-1	TRBV9	TGTGCCAGCAGCGGGGGGACAGGGGAAATGAATGAGCAGTTCTTC	CASSGGTGEMNEQFF
TRBD2	.	TRBJ2-3	TRBV10-3	TGTGCCAGCCGGGGGGGCCCCGATACGCAGTATTTT	CASRGGPDTQYF
.	once	TRBJ1-1	TRBV2	TGTGCCAGCAGTCGGAGAACAGGGATTGAAGCTTTCTTT	CASSRRTGIEAFF
TRBD2	.	TRBJ2-5	TRBV5-4	TGTGCCAGCAGCTTGGAGGCGGCAGCGGGATACCAAGAGACCCAGTACTTC	CASSLEAAAGYQETQYF
.	.	TRBJ2-7	TRBV9	TGTGCCAGCAGCCTCGAGGACTCCTACGAGCAGTACTTC	CASSLEDSYEQYF
TRBD2	.	TRBJ2-1	TRBV5-1	TGCGCCAGCAGCACTGCCGGGACTAGTGCCAATGAGCAGTTCTTC	CASSTAGTSANEQFF
TRBD2	.	TRBJ2-3	TRBV7-3	TGTGCCAGCAGCCAATCGCCGGGACTAGCGGGAGAAGATACGCAGTATTTT	CASSQSPGLAGEDTQYF
.	once	TRBJ2-5	TRBV6-7	TGTGCCAGCAGTTACCCGGGGAGCTCGCGGGGCCAGGAGCAGTACTTC	CASSYPGSSRGQEQYF
.	.	TRBJ2-5	TRBV5-1	TGCGCCAGCAGCTTGCCTCGGGGGACGGGAGAGACCCAGTACTTC	CASSLPRGTGETQYF
TRBD2	.	TRBJ2-1	TRBV29-1	TGCAGCATTGGGACTACTTACAATGAGCAGTTCTTC	CSIGTTYNEQFF
TRBD2	.	TRBJ2-5	TRBV30	TGTGCCTGGAGTGGCCACGGGGCGGGGGGGCTGGAGACCCAGTACTTC	CAWSGHGAGGLETQYF
.	.	TRBJ2-7	TRBV11-2	TGTGCCAGCAGCTTAATCCATTACGAGCAGTACTTC	CASSLIHYEQYF
TRBD1	.	TRBJ2-1	TRBV7-8	TGTGCCAGCAGCCGAGACAGGGGCGACTACAATGAGCAGTTCTTC	CASSRDRGDYNEQFF
.	.	TRBJ2-3	TRBV28	TGTGCCAGCAGTACCGTATCGGGGGGCAGCACAGATACGCAGTATTTT	CASSTVSGGSTDTQYF
.	.	TRBJ1-1	TRBV11-2	TGTGCCAGCAGCTCTCCGGGATCCCCAAAGGGGAACACTGAAGCTTTCTTT	CASSSPGSPKGNTEAFF
TRBD1	once	TRBJ2-7	TRBV5-8	TGTGCCAGCAGCTCCCCCGATTGGACAGGGACCTACGAGCAGTACTTC	CASSSPDWTGTYEQYF
.	.	TRBJ1-1	TRBV19	TGTGCCAGTAGTAGGGCGGTCGGGGGGACGAACACTGAAGCTTTCTTT	CASSRAVGGTNTEAFF
.	.	TRBJ1-2	TRBV7-9	TGTGCCAGCAGCTTAGCCGCGGGAGGTAACGGCTACACCTTC	CASSLAAGGNGYTF
.	.	TRBJ2-7	TRBV11-2	TGTGCCAGCAGCTTTTCAGGGTCTTCCTACGAGCAGTACTTC	CASSFSGSSYEQYF
TRBD2	few	TRBJ2-3	TRBV27	TGTGCCAGCAGTTGGGCTAGCGGGAAGGCAGATACGCAGTATTTT	CASSWASGKADTQYF
.	.	TRBJ1-5	TRBV30	TGTGCCTGGAGTGTACTCGGGAGGAATCAGCCCCAGCATTTT	CAWSVLGRNQPQHF
TRBD1	few	TRBJ1-1	TRBV29-1	TGCAGCGTAACCGGGACAGGCTCTTTGGAAGCTTTCTTT	CSVTGTGSLEAFF
.	.	TRBJ2-7	TRBV7-9	TGTTCCAGCAGCTTAGATTGGAGCTCCTACGAGCAGTACTTC	CSSSLDWSSYEQYF
.	.	TRBJ2-1	TRBV9	TGTGCCAGCAGCGTAGATAGCTACAATGAGCAGTTCTTC	CASSVDSYNEQFF
.	.	TRBJ1-6	TRBV6-5	TGTGCCAGCAGTTGGACACAGGGAGATGGTTCACCCCTCCACTTT	CASSWTQGDGSPLHF
TRBD2	.	TRBJ2-3	TRBV27	TGTGCCAGCAGCCTCCGTCGTAGCGGGAGAAACACAGATACGCAGTATTTT	CASSLRRSGRNTDTQYF
TRBD2	.	TRBJ2-3	TRBV6-4	TGTGCCAGCAGAGAGACTAGCGGGGGCGCCGATACGCAGTATTTT	CASRETSGGADTQYF
TRBD2	few	TRBJ2-5	TRBV9	TGTGCCAGCAGCGTAGGACTAGCGGGAGTGGAGACCCAGTACTTC	CASSVGLAGVETQYF
.	.	TRBJ1-2	TRBV5-1	TGCGCCAGCAGACCCGTACAGGGATCATATGGCTACACCTTC	CASRPVQGSYGYTF
TRBD1	.	TRBJ1-1	TRBV5-1	TGCGCCAGCAGTTCAAACCCCGACAGGGCACGGGAAGCTTTCTTT	CASSSNPDRAREAFF
TRBD1	.	TRBJ1-1	TRBV18	TGTGCCAGCTCACCAGGCGACAGGGTCCCTGAAGCTTTCTTT	CASSPGDRVPEAFF
.	.	TRBJ2-3	TRBV6-1	TGTGCCAGCAGTGCCAAAAATACGCAGTATTTT	CASSAKNTQYF
TRBD2	.	TRBJ2-3	TRBV18	TGTGCCAGCTCACCAACCGCGCTAGCGGGGTTCGGAGATACGCAGTATTTT	CASSPTALAGFGDTQYF
.	.	TRBJ1-1	TRBV6-6	TGTGCCAGCAGTTACCCTCCTAAGACAGGGAACACTGAAGCTTTCTTT	CASSYPPKTGNTEAFF
.	.	TRBJ1-2	TRBV28	TGTGCCAGCAGTTCGGTTGGCTACACCTTC	CASSSVGYTF
.	.	TRBJ1-3	TRBV6-6	TGTGCCAGCAGTTATGCAGGGTCCAGCTCTGGAAACACCATATATTTT	CASSYAGSSSGNTIYF
TRBD2	.	TRBJ2-5	TRBV5-1	TGCGCCAGCAGCAACGGACTAGCGGGGAACCAAGAGACCCAGTACTTC	CASSNGLAGNQETQYF
.	.	TRBJ2-1	TRBV28	TGTGCCAGCAGCTTGATACGATTTGCGGATCTCGCTTACAATGAGCAGTTCTTC	CASSLIRFADLAYNEQFF
.	.	TRBJ2-2	TRBV15	TGTGCCACCAGCGGAGGCGACAGGACCACCGGGGAGCTGTTTTTT	CATSGGDRTTGELFF
TRBD2	.	TRBJ2-1	TRBV10-2	TGCGCCAGCAGGCAAGGACTAGCGGGGGGGTCCTACAATGAGCAGTTCTTC	CASRQGLAGGSYNEQFF
.	.	TRBJ2-2	TRBV10-3	TGTGCCATTTCGCGAGCCGGGGAGCTGTTTTTT	CAISRAGELFF
TRBD1	.	TRBJ1-1	TRBV18	TGTGCCAGCTCACGACAGGGTTTAGGGGACACTGAAGCTTTCTTT	CASSRQGLGDTEAFF
TRBD2	.	TRBJ2-1	TRBV15	TGTGCCACCCGACTAGCGGGAGAAAATGAGCAGTTCTTC	CATRLAGENEQFF
.	.	TRBJ2-2	TRBV6-5	TGTGCCAGCAGTTACACCGGGTACACCGGGGAGCTGTTTTTT	CASSYTGYTGELFF
TRBD2	few	TRBJ2-7	TRBV29-1	TGCAGCGTTGAAGAAGGGGACTGGGGGAGGGGCTACGAGCAGTACTTC	CSVEEGDWGRGYEQYF
TRBD2	once	TRBJ2-2	TRBV19	TGTGCCAGTAGTATCGCCAGCGGGGGGATGGTCACCGGGGAGCTGTTTTTT	CASSIASGGMVTGELFF
.	.	TRBJ1-1	TRBV6-6	TGTGCCAGCAGTTACACCCCCCGCCCGAGCACTGAAGCTTTCTTT	CASSYTPRPSTEAFF
TRBD1	.	TRBJ2-7	TRBV5-7	TGTGCCAGCAGCAGGGACAGGGAGAATGCCTACGAGCAGTACTTC	CASSRDRENAYEQYF
.	once	TRBJ2-7	TRBV5-4	TGTGCCAGCAGCTCACTATACGAGCAGTACTTC	CASSSLYEQYF
.	.	TRBJ2-5	TRBV11-3	TGTGCCAGCAGCCTCATCAGCGGCAGTACCGTTGAGACCCAGTACTTC	CASSLISGSTVETQYF